This entry lists 3 T cell receptor beta chains sequenced from one sample in a study of early T cells in non-severe SARS-CoV-2 infection. TCRdb recomputed calls from the 5' RACE reads with MiXCR, one row per CDR3 protein. Altogether tens of thousands of distinct CDR3 sequences are present, 4.7% being singletons, with the ten largest covering just under 8%. The sequencing input was whole blood. The receptors originated from an adult who was a healthcare worker with PCR-confirmed SARS-CoV-2 infection or an uninfected control (not recorded which).

There are many counts of this clonotype. Written as DNA, the CDR3 is TGTGCCAGCAGTTTGGGGGGAACAGGATCTGGGGCCAACGTCCTGACTTTC. It yields the protein CASSLGGTGSGANVLTF. The chain combines TRBV28 with TRBJ2-6, with D perhaps matching TRBD2 (6 bases). The CDR3 is 17 amino acids. The V end was cut by 3 bases, the J end by 1 base, with 13 bases between. The germline V gene encodes CDR1 MDHEN and CDR2 SYDVKM. Filled out from reference TRBV28 and TRBJ2-6, the complete variable domain reads DVKVTQSSRYLVKRTGEKVFLECVQDMDHENMFWYRQDPGLGLRLIYFSYDVKMKEKGDIPEGYSVSREKKERFSLILESASTNQTSMYLCASSLGGTGSGANVLTFGAGSRLTVL.

On this clonotype: A single base separates this from a much larger clone, so it may be a read error. V and J are TRBV7-9 and TRBJ2-7; D call uncertain. This CDR3 comprises 13 residues. Trimming shortened V by 6 bases and J by 2 bases, and 11 bases separated the two germline ends. CDR1 is SEHNR, CDR2 FQNEAQ, per germline (reference sequence). CDR3 in DNA: TGTGCCAGCAGTACTACCAACCCCTACGAGCAGTACTTC. It is translated as CASSTTNPYEQYF.

In its sample, this clonotype was seen many times. V is TRBV15 and J is TRBJ2-5; D unresolved. Germline CDR1 and CDR2: LNHNV and YYDKDF (reference sequence). Trimming pared 0 bases from V and 1 base from J, leaving 3 bases between. CDR3 length equals 13 residues. CDR3 nucleotides: TGTGCCACCAGCAGAGAGCCCCAAGAGACCCAGTACTTC. This encodes CATSREPQETQYF.